Each of the 24 T cell receptor beta chains below was sequenced from the same sample in a study of T cell responses to AZD1222 COVID-19 vaccine (dated by TCRdb to the early 2020s). Library preparation was by the immunoSEQ multiplex PCR assay. Held by TCRdb, this immuneACCESS table contains in-frame sequences only and omits some clones. Under half of the omission traces to an unresolved V gene where checked; the cause of the rest is unknown. This sample has about 100,000 clones in its table, and roughly 89% of those were observed once. The top ten clones comprise over 15% of the sample. Read against the paper, the sample's time point label means: baseline before first vaccination. The sequencing here drew on peripheral blood, taken on day 0 of AZD1222 vaccination. Receptors were obtained from an adult in good health.

The chain is built from TRBV6-5 and TRBJ1-5; D not certain. Germline V gene data show CDR1 as MNHEY and CDR2 as SVGAGI. Trimming took 0 bases from V and 6 from J, leaving 6 bases between them. The CDR3 loop spans 13 amino acids. The chain's CDR3 is CASSYSRAQPQHF. The CDR3 bases are TGTGCCAGCAGTTACTCTCGGGCTCAGCCCCAGCATTTT.

The genes are TRBV4-1 and TRBJ2-7, with D tentatively TRBD1 (7 bases). The V gene lost 3 bases and the J gene lost 1 base, with 16 bases spanning the gap. This CDR3 region has 16 residues. Germline assignment: CDR1 MGHRA and CDR2 YSYEKL. CDR3: CASSQRQGGRSYEQYF. DNA for the CDR3: TGCGCCAGCAGCCAGAGACAGGGAGGTAGGTCCTACGAGCAGTACTTC.

This clone was observed once. This rearrangement joins TRBV28 to TRBJ1-2; D gene ambiguous. Germline-derived CDR1 and CDR2 are MDHEN and SYDVKM. The V end was cut by 2 bases, the J end by 4 bases, with 17 bases between. This CDR3 is built from 16 residues. CDR3 in amino acids: CASSLGSGGGGYGYTF. The CDR3 DNA reads as TGTGCCAGCAGTTTAGGAAGTGGCGGAGGCGGCTATGGCTACACCTTC.

The V and J genes are TRBV11-3 and TRBJ2-3; tentative D call: TRBD1 (6 bases). This CDR3 region has 13 residues. The germline V gene encodes CDR1 SGHNT and CDR2 YENEEA. V lost 5 bases and J 7 bases, leaving 13 bases between the germline ends. CDR3 coding DNA: TGTGCCAGCAGCGGGCAGGGGAGATATACGCAGTATTTT. Amino acids: CASSGQGRYTQYF.

This chain uses TRBV5-4 with TRBJ1-2; the D gene is possibly TRBD1 (5 bases). The CDR3 is 13 amino acids. Per the germline V gene, CDR1 is SGHNT and CDR2 is YYREEE (reference sequence). Trimming took off 4 bases at V and 8 bases at J, with 15 bases between the two ends. CDR3 DNA sequence: TGTGCCAGCAGCACCTCCGGGACTGGGGGCTACACCTTC. Its translation is CASSTSGTGGYTF.

The J gene is TRBJ2-1, the V gene TRBV19; 11 bases are shared with TRBD2. The V gene's germline CDR1 is LNHDA and CDR2 SQIVND (reference sequence). V shed 4 bases, J shed 3 bases, and the junction held 5 bases outside the gene matches. CDR3 length: 16 residues. The CDR3 DNA reads TGTGCCAGTAGTAACCTAGCGGGAGGCCGCTACAATGAGCAGTTCTTC. Translated: CASSNLAGGRYNEQFF.

The V gene is TRBV5-4, the J gene TRBJ2-5; D is undetermined. Trimming stripped 5 bases from V and 5 bases from J, with 16 bases between. The CDR3 sequence is 14 residues long. Germline V gene data show CDR1 as SGHNT and CDR2 as YYREEE (reference sequence). The CDR3 DNA is TGTGCCAGCAGTTCCCCCCAGAGTGAGGAGACCCAGTACTTC. Its translation: CASSSPQSEETQYF.

The rearrangement uses TRBV5-4 and TRBJ1-1; TRBD1 agrees at 10 bases. Unmatched junction bases numbered 7, after V lost 3 bases and J lost 5 bases. Looked up from germline, CDR1 is SGHNT and CDR2 is YYREEE (reference sequence). This CDR3 region has 15 residues. The CDR3 here is CASSSPGQGGTEAFF. DNA of the CDR3: TGTGCCAGCAGCTCTCCAGGACAGGGGGGGACTGAAGCTTTCTTT.

CDR3 residues: CASRRTSGSTDTQYF. In DNA form, the CDR3 reads TGTGCCAGCAGGCGGACTAGCGGGAGTACAGATACGCAGTATTTT. The V and J genes are TRBV6-1 and TRBJ2-3, with 13 nucleotides matching TRBD2. The V gene end was trimmed by 6 bases and the J gene end by 3 bases; junction bases not matched to a gene: 3. There are 15 residues in the CDR3. Per germline, CDR1 MNHNS and CDR2 SASEGT.

The J gene is TRBJ2-7, the V gene TRBV2; 8 nucleotides agree with TRBD1. The CDR3 runs to 11 residues. Trimming took 8 bases from V and 6 from J; bases not matched to a gene: 3. The V gene's germline CDR1 is SNHLY and CDR2 FYNNEI. For the CDR3, the DNA is TGTGCCAGCTTTACAGGGGGCGAGCAGTACTTC. Its translation is CASFTGGEQYF. Combining the CDR3 with reference TRBV2 and TRBJ2-7 gives the whole variable domain EPEVTQTPSHQVTQMGQEVILRCVPISNHLYFYWYRQILGQKVEFLVSFYNNEISEKSEIFDDQFSVERPDGSNFTLKIRSTKLEDSAMYFCASFTGGEQYFGPGTRLTVT.

The chain uses TRBV5-3 and TRBJ1-4, with unresolved D. TRBV5-3 is an open reading frame whose function is uncertain. The CDR3 has 15 amino acids. Trimming left V 0 bases short and J 8 bases short, with 14 bases between. The CDR3 protein is CARSLGPITPEKLFF. The CDR3 DNA is TGTGCCAGAAGCTTGGGACCTATCACCCCGGAAAAACTGTTTTTT.

A few counts support this clone. The gene calls are TRBV4-2 and TRBJ1-2, with D unclear. This CDR3 contains 14 residues. Germline CDR1 reads LGHNA; CDR2 reads YNFKEQ. Trimming cost V 6 bases and J 0 bases, with 11 bases left between them. In DNA, the CDR3 is TGTGCCAGCAGTTCAGACCTTGCTAACTATGGCTACACCTTC. Translated, it gives CASSSDLANYGYTF.

The rearrangement uses TRBV19 and TRBJ2-5; no clear D. Germline lookup yields CDR1 LNHDA and CDR2 SQIVND (reference sequence). Trimming shortened V by 5 bases and J by 5 bases, and 9 bases separated the two germline ends. This CDR3 is built from 12 residues. CDR3 in amino acids: CASSETPETQYF. The CDR3, as DNA: TGTGCCAGTAGTGAGACCCCCGAGACCCAGTACTTC.

V and J are TRBV13 and TRBJ2-1; D uncertain. Trimming pared 4 bases from V and 4 bases from J, leaving 14 bases between. This CDR3 spans 15 amino acids. Germline V lookup: CDR1 PRHDT, CDR2 FYEKMQ (reference sequence). CDR3 region: CASSSPLSYYNEQFF. DNA for the CDR3: TGTGCCAGCAGCTCCCCTTTGAGCTATTACAATGAGCAGTTCTTC.

This clone turned up a few times. This chain links TRBV7-2 with TRBJ2-5; D tentatively reads TRBD1 or TRBD2 (6 bases each). V shed 5 bases and J shed 2 bases, with 18 bases lying between them. CDR1 and CDR2 (germline): SGHTA, FQGNSA. The CDR3 loop spans 16 amino acids. In nucleotides, the CDR3 is TGTGCCAGCAGCGACCTACTAGGGGGGCGGCAAGAGACCCAGTACTTC. Translating it yields CASSDLLGGRQETQYF.

This clone showed up just a few times. This chain joins TRBV5-1 and TRBJ2-4, with D perhaps matching TRBD1 or TRBD2 (5 bases each). The CDR3 length is 12 residues. Germline loops: CDR1 SGHRS, CDR2 YFSETQ. Trimming took off 0 bases at V and 11 bases at J, with 9 bases between the two ends. The CDR3 loop reads CASSLAGTVQYF. The CDR3 bases are TGCGCCAGCAGCTTGGCCGGGACGGTTCAGTACTTC.

The chain is built from TRBV5-4 and TRBJ2-7; 8 positions agree with TRBD1. From germline, CDR1 is SGHNT and CDR2 YYREEE (reference sequence). The CDR3 is made up of 14 amino acids. The V and J ends lost 1 base and 5 bases, in that order; junction bases with no gene match: 5. Here the CDR3 DNA reads TGTGCCAGCAGCTTGCAGGGGGCGCGGGACGAGCAGTACTTC. Translation: CASSLQGARDEQYF.

The chain employs TRBV11-3 and TRBJ1-1; D is possibly TRBD1 (6 bases). From germline, CDR1 is SGHNT and CDR2 YENEEA. V shed 5 bases and J shed 5 bases, with 18 bases lying between them. CDR3 length equals 15 residues. DNA of the CDR3: TGTGCCAGCAGCCGAGCGGGGGGCGTAGATACTGAAGCTTTCTTT. It translates to CASSRAGGVDTEAFF.

The chain is built from TRBV10-3 and TRBJ1-5; 8 bases map to TRBD1. V trimming: 3 bases; J trimming: 5 bases; junction bases outside the gene matches: 6. Germline values: CDR1 ENHRY, CDR2 SYGVKD. The length of the CDR3 is 15 residues. The CDR3 DNA reads TGTGCCATCAGTGACCGGACAGGGAGGTATCAGCCCCAGCATTTT. Translating it yields CAISDRTGRYQPQHF.

The J gene is TRBJ2-3, the V gene TRBV3-1 (or the pseudogene TRBV3-2); either TRBD1 or TRBD2 may fit D (5 bases each). The germline CDR1 and CDR2 sequences are LGHDT and YNNKEL (reference sequence). This CDR3 contains 14 residues. V was shortened by 3 bases and J by 8 bases, with 15 bases between the two germline ends. In nucleotides, the CDR3 is TGTGCCAGCAGCCACCGGGACGGACAAGGTACGCAGTATTTT. This translates into CASSHRDGQGTQYF.

Remarks on this clone: The identical CDR3 is also encoded by other nucleotide sequences in the sample. The V and J genes are TRBV5-1 and TRBJ2-6; D ambiguous. The CDR3 totals 15 residues. Trimming stripped 0 bases from V and 0 bases from J, with 4 bases between. Germline V CDR1 and CDR2: SGHRS, YFSETQ. The chain's CDR3 is CASSLGGSGANVLTF. CDR3 nucleotides: TGCGCCAGCAGCTTGGGAGGCTCTGGGGCCAACGTCCTGACTTTC.

The rearrangement links TRBV29-1 to TRBJ2-5, with 12 bases that match TRBD1. From germline, CDR1 is SQVTM and CDR2 ANQGSEA. Trimming cost V 5 bases and J 1 base; bases outside gene matches: 5. The CDR3 has 15 amino acids. The CDR3 sequence: CSVLGQGASQETQYF. CDR3 bases: TGCAGCGTTTTGGGACAGGGGGCTTCCCAAGAGACCCAGTACTTC.

J is TRBJ1-4 and V is TRBV18, with D unclear. Trimming left V 1 base short and J 0 bases short, with 6 bases between. CDR3 length equals 15 residues. CDR1 and CDR2 from the germline V gene are KGHSH and LQKENI. This CDR3 is CASSPRAPTNEKLFF. In nucleotides, the CDR3 is TGTGCCAGCTCACCACGGGCACCAACTAATGAAAAACTGTTTTTT.

This clone was seen only once. DNA of the CDR3: TGTGCCACCAGTGACCTAACTAGCGGGGGGTTCGGAGGGCAGTATTTT. Its protein is CATSDLTSGGFGGQYF. This chain joins TRBV24-1 and TRBJ2-3, with 12 bases that match TRBD2. The length of the CDR3 is 16 residues. After removal of 4 bases from V and 11 bases from J, the junction contained 12 bases not matched to a gene. Per germline, CDR1 KGHDR and CDR2 SFDVKD.